This TCR beta chain was sequenced during a study of blood T cell repertoires in COVID-19. Study-wide background: Acute and convalescent COVID-19 samples came from the United States, Italy and Spain.

Profiling relied on immunoSEQ multiplex PCR, and the TCRdb table lists in-frame clones only, not all of them. The data contain 70,000 to 80,000 clones, 87% of them singletons. This clone occurred once. The CDR3 covers 14 residues. Unmatched junction bases numbered 3, after V lost 6 bases and J lost 0 bases. Germline lookup yields CDR1 SNHLY and CDR2 FYNNEI. Sequencing was carried out using peripheral blood. This rearrangement joins TRBV2 to TRBJ2-3; 7 bases agree with TRBD1. This sequence originates from a woman aged 50 to 60 with acute or convalescent COVID-19. CDR3 nucleotide sequence: TGTGCCAGCAGGGGGGACAGAAGCACAGATACGCAGTATTTT. Its protein product is CASRGDRSTDTQYF.